These 12 T cell receptor beta chains were all obtained from the same sample, sequenced in a study of human T cells and chemical hapten exposure. Each CDR3 protein gets one entry after TCRdb re-called the RACE reads with MiXCR. This table has under 150,000 distinct CDR3 sequences, 9% to 14% appearing once. Noted time point: patch test 1, 2 weeks after DPC sensitization. Treatment defined: therapeutic diphenylcyclopropenone sensitization with weekly scalp DPC. The source was whole blood, collected in connection with sensitization to the hapten diphenylcyclopropenone (DPC). Receptor source: a woman aged 45-60 years with alopecia areata. Some clones in this sample may be carry-over from other donors' samples.

At least ten counts were recorded for this clonotype. The chain has TRBV18 and TRBJ1-5, with 9 bases matching TRBD1. Trimming cost V 3 bases and J 6 bases; bases outside gene matches: 3. The germline gives CDR1 KGHSH, CDR2 LQKENI. CDR3 length: 14 amino acids. The CDR3 spells CASSPGTGSQPQHF. CDR3 sequence (DNA): TGTGCCAGCTCACCGGGGACAGGGTCTCAGCCCCAGCATTTT. The variable domain in full, with the rest retrieved from reference TRBV18 and TRBJ1-5, is NAGVMQNPRHLVRRRGQEARLRCSPMKGHSHVYWYRQLPEEGLKFMVYLQKENIIDESGMPKERFSAEFPKEGPSILRIQQVVRGDSAAYFCASSPGTGSQPQHFGDGTRLSIL.

The genes are TRBV7-2 and TRBJ2-1; TRBD1 aligns across 7 bases. The CDR3 extends over 13 amino acids. Germline loops: CDR1 SGHTA, CDR2 FQGNSA. Trimming cost V 1 base and J 10 bases; bases outside gene matches: 4. In DNA form, the CDR3 reads TGTGCCAGCAGCTTAGAGGGGGCAAGGGAGCAGTTCTTC. This translates into CASSLEGAREQFF.

The V gene is TRBV9, the J gene TRBJ2-1, with 7 bases lining up with TRBD2. The CDR3 has 14 amino acids. The V segment lost 1 base and the J segment 6 bases; nucleotides outside the gene matches: 4. Germline V gene data show CDR1 as SGDLS and CDR2 as YYNGEE. The CDR3 DNA is TGTGCCAGCAGCGTAAGGAGCGGGATCAATGAGCAGTTCTTC. It yields the protein CASSVRSGINEQFF.

This clonotype showed up just a few times. This chain connects TRBV12-3 or TRBV12-4 to TRBJ1-5; 8 bases map to TRBD1. The CDR3 runs 15 residues. J lost 4 bases, V lost 3 bases, and 5 bases had no gene match. CDR3 DNA sequence: TGTGCCAGCAGTTTTGCAGGGGGCCCGAATCAGCCCCAGCATTTT. This sequence encodes CASSFAGGPNQPQHF.

This clonotype was found a few times. The chain links TRBV18 to TRBJ1-2; no definite D call. Germline CDR1 is KGHSH and CDR2 is LQKENI. The V gene lost 6 bases and the J gene lost 4 bases, with 18 bases spanning the gap. This CDR3 spans 15 amino acids. The CDR3: CASSPSQKASYGYTF. The CDR3 DNA follows: TGTGCCAGCTCTCCCTCACAAAAGGCCTCCTATGGCTACACCTTC.

The chain couples TRBV7-6 to TRBJ2-7; D gene uncertain. V was shortened by 1 base and J by 3 bases, with 10 bases between the two germline ends. This CDR3 comprises 14 residues. Germline V gene data show CDR1 as SGHVS and CDR2 as FNYEAQ. CDR3 sequence: CASSLEFGVYEQYF. Written as DNA, the CDR3 is TGTGCCAGCAGCTTAGAATTTGGGGTCTACGAGCAGTACTTC.

The J gene is TRBJ1-1, the V gene TRBV7-9; weak D call: TRBD1 (5 bases). CDR3 length equals 14 residues. Germline V gene sequence: CDR1 SEHNR, CDR2 FQNEAQ (reference sequence). The V end lost 7 bases, the J end lost 0 bases, and 12 bases lay between the germline ends. In DNA, the CDR3 is TGTGCCAGCACAACCCAGGGCCTGAACACTGAAGCTTTCTTT. Protein: CASTTQGLNTEAFF.

The sample holds many counts of this clonotype. The rearrangement joins TRBV14 to TRBJ1-4; weak D call: TRBD1 (6 bases). Germline lookup yields CDR1 SGHDN and CDR2 FVKESK. The germline V and J ends were trimmed by 4 bases and 5 bases, with 14 bases remaining between them. The CDR3 sequence is 15 residues long. Here the CDR3 DNA reads TGTGCCAGCAGCCCAACGACAGGCCTCAATGAAAAACTGTTTTTT. It codes for CASSPTTGLNEKLFF. The whole variable domain, remainder taken from reference TRBV14 and TRBJ1-4, is EAGVTQFPSHSVIEKGQTVTLRCDPISGHDNLYWYRRVMGKEIKFLLHFVKESKQDESGMPNNRFLAERTGGTYSTLKVQPAELEDSGVYFCASSPTTGLNEKLFFGSGTQLSVL.

There are many counts of this clonotype. The chain couples TRBV7-6 to TRBJ1-3; D is undetermined. V lost 2 bases, J lost 0 bases, and 11 bases lay in between. This CDR3 contains 16 residues. Per the germline V gene, CDR1 is SGHVS and CDR2 is FNYEAQ. CDR3 in DNA: TGTGCCAGCAGCTTAAGGGCCATGGGCTCTGGAAACACCATATATTTT. Translated: CASSLRAMGSGNTIYF.

This clonotype was observed many times. V and J are TRBV18 and TRBJ1-1; D remains ambiguous. The V end lost 6 bases, the J end lost 5 bases, and 25 bases lay between the germline ends. CDR3 length equals 17 residues. Germline V gene lookup returns CDR1 KGHSH and CDR2 LQKENI. The CDR3 sequence: CASSQSLTTSLGTEAFF. The CDR3 nucleotides are TGTGCCAGCTCTCAAAGCCTCACGACGAGCCTGGGGACTGAAGCTTTCTTT.

The chain links TRBV5-6 to TRBJ2-2; 9 nucleotides align to TRBD1. Germline CDR1 is SGHDT and CDR2 is YYEEEE. V lost 4 bases and J lost 5; bases outside the gene matches: 6. The CDR3 length is 15 residues. CDR3 loop: CASSAPGTGTGELFF. Here the CDR3 DNA reads TGTGCCAGCAGCGCACCCGGGACAGGGACCGGGGAGCTGTTTTTT.

This clonotype turned up a few times. The gene calls are TRBV5-1 and TRBJ1-4; D uncertain. The CDR3 sequence is 15 residues long. The germline V and J ends were trimmed by 1 base and 3 bases, with 10 bases remaining between them. Germline V CDR1 and CDR2: SGHRS, YFSETQ. The CDR3 nucleotides read TGCGCCAGCAGCTTGCAGGACGGAGCTAATGAAAAACTGTTTTTT. Protein product: CASSLQDGANEKLFF.